This entry lists 20 T cell receptor beta chains sequenced from one sample in a study of cytomegalovirus exposure and HLA in healthy donors. Primers for the PCR totalled 60 Vbeta and 13 Jbeta. Sequencing was performed with immunoSEQ multiplex PCR; in TCRdb, only in-frame clones are kept and a portion is missing. Its clone listing holds about 52,000 clones. Sequencing was done on a sample of PBMCs. The receptors originated from a woman aged 55-70 years in good health and CMV-seropositive.

The rearrangement links TRBV6-5 to TRBJ2-7, with 8 positions matching TRBD1. Trimming took 5 bases from V and 3 from J; bases not matched to a gene: 0. CDR1 MNHEY and CDR2 SVGAGI come from the germline V gene. This CDR3 is 12 amino acids long. The CDR3 loop reads CASSTGGYEQYF. CDR3 coding DNA: TGTGCCAGCAGTACAGGGGGCTACGAGCAGTACTTC.

J is TRBJ1-3 and V is TRBV7-2; the D is unclear. With 5 bases removed from V and 0 bases from J, the gap between germline ends came to 14 bases. This CDR3 comprises 16 residues. Germline-derived CDR1 and CDR2 are SGHTA and FQGNSA. CDR3 coding DNA: TGTGCCAGCAGCCAACCCCAGGTTTACTCTGGAAACACCATATATTTT. Residues: CASSQPQVYSGNTIYF. Combining the CDR3 with reference TRBV7-2 and TRBJ1-3 gives the whole variable domain GAGVSQSPSNKVTEKGKDVELRCDPISGHTALYWYRQSLGQGLEFLIYFQGNSAPDKSGLPSDRFSAERTGGSVSTLTIQRTQQEDSAVYLCASSQPQVYSGNTIYFGEGSWLTVV.

The CDR3 loop reads CSVGGVTNEKLFF. CDR3 nucleotides: TGCAGCGTTGGGGGGGTAACTAATGAAAAACTGTTTTTT. The genes are TRBV29-1 and TRBJ1-4, with D possibly TRBD1 on 5 matching bases. With 4 bases removed from V and 1 base from J, the gap between germline ends came to 7 bases. This CDR3 is 13 amino acids long. Germline loops: CDR1 SQVTM, CDR2 ANQGSEA.

This CDR3 is CASSRTGTYNEQFF. CDR3 bases: TGCGCCAGCTCGCGAACAGGGACCTACAATGAGCAGTTCTTC. The chain carries TRBV5-1 and TRBJ2-1; maybe TRBD1 (6 bases). The V and J ends lost 7 bases and 2 bases respectively, with 13 bases between them. Germline CDR1 SGHRS, CDR2 YFSETQ. This CDR3 contains 14 residues.

The chain recombines TRBV6-6 with TRBJ2-1, with TRBD2 identical over 8 bases. The CDR3 runs to 14 residues. V was pared by 3 bases and J by 7 bases, with 5 bases of the junction left unmatched. The germline V gene encodes CDR1 MNHNY and CDR2 SVGAGI (reference sequence). In DNA, the CDR3 is TGTGCCAGCAGTTATTCGGGGGGGGCGAATGAGCAGTTCTTC. This gives the protein CASSYSGGANEQFF.

This chain uses TRBV19 with TRBJ2-1, with D possibly being TRBD1 (5 bases). The CDR3 spans 12 residues. The V and J ends lost 5 bases and 4 bases respectively, with 6 bases between them. CDR1 is LNHDA, CDR2 SQIVND, per germline (reference sequence). CDR3 residues: CASSWTYNEQFF. DNA of the CDR3: TGTGCCAGTAGTTGGACATACAATGAGCAGTTCTTC.

The rearrangement joins TRBV6-6 to TRBJ2-1, with 9 bases identical to TRBD1. There are 14 residues in the CDR3. The germline V gene encodes CDR1 MNHNY and CDR2 SVGAGI (reference sequence). Unmatched junction bases numbered 1, after V lost 4 bases and J lost 3 bases. In nucleotides, the CDR3 is TGTGCCAGCAGTTCGACAGGGGGCTACAATGAGCAGTTCTTC. Translation gives CASSSTGGYNEQFF.

The V call is TRBV5-1, the J call TRBJ1-1; D is perhaps TRBD1 (6 bases). The germline V gene encodes CDR1 SGHRS and CDR2 YFSETQ. V was pared by 2 bases and J by 2 bases, with 10 bases between. This CDR3 has 14 residues. Here the CDR3 DNA reads TGCGCCAGCAGCTTTGGACAGACCAACACTGAAGCTTTCTTT. Its translation is CASSFGQTNTEAFF.

J is TRBJ2-5 and V is TRBV11-3; D unclear. This CDR3 comprises 13 residues. Germline loops: CDR1 SGHNT, CDR2 YENEEA. Trimming cost V 5 bases and J 2 bases, with 9 bases left between them. The CDR3 sequence: CASSPGPQETQYF. CDR3 sequence (DNA): TGTGCCAGCAGCCCCGGTCCACAAGAGACCCAGTACTTC.

The chain employs TRBV7-2 and TRBJ2-3; 10 bases are a match to TRBD2. V lost 5 bases, J lost 1 base, and 12 bases stayed unmatched. The germline V gene has CDR1 SGHTA and CDR2 FQGNSA. The length of the CDR3 is 18 residues. This CDR3 is CASSPPGTSAGGTDTQYF. DNA for the CDR3: TGTGCCAGCAGCCCTCCCGGGACTAGCGCGGGGGGCACAGATACGCAGTATTTT.

The chain combines TRBV9 with TRBJ1-2, with D perhaps TRBD1 (6 bases). Germline values: CDR1 SGDLS, CDR2 YYNGEE. V was clipped by 2 bases and J by 4 bases, with 15 bases between them. This CDR3 spans 15 amino acids. The CDR3 region has the DNA TGTGCCAGCAGCGTGGGGGACATTAAATCCTATGGCTACACCTTC. Residues: CASSVGDIKSYGYTF.

This chain connects TRBV18 to TRBJ1-1; 8 bases are shared with TRBD1. In germline, CDR1 is KGHSH, CDR2 LQKENI. CDR3 length: 16 residues. Unmatched junction bases numbered 10, after V lost 6 bases and J lost 1 base. The CDR3 coding sequence is TGTGCCAGCTCTCTCAAAGTGACAGGGGAGAACACTGAAGCTTTCTTT. This translates into CASSLKVTGENTEAFF.

J is TRBJ2-7 and V is TRBV7-2, with TRBD1 matching over 8 bases. The CDR3 covers 14 residues. With V trimmed by 3 bases and J by 4 bases, 5 bases remained unmatched. The germline V gene has CDR1 SGHTA and CDR2 FQGNSA. DNA for the CDR3: TGTGCCAGCAGCTTGGCACAGGGGGTTTACGAGCAGTACTTC. It encodes CASSLAQGVYEQYF.

The chain has TRBV19 and TRBJ1-2; D is unresolved. The CDR3 is made up of 17 amino acids. Germline lookup yields CDR1 LNHDA and CDR2 SQIVND (reference sequence). V was trimmed by 5 bases and J by 0 bases, leaving 19 bases between them. This CDR3 is CASSPQVMERANYGYTF. Written as DNA, the CDR3 is TGTGCCAGTAGTCCTCAAGTAATGGAGCGAGCTAACTATGGCTACACCTTC.

The chain is built from TRBV29-1 and TRBJ1-1, with a possible D match to TRBD1 (5 bases). The CDR3 runs 13 residues. V dropped 5 bases and J dropped 1 base, with 11 bases sitting between them. The V gene's germline CDR1 is SQVTM and CDR2 ANQGSEA. Written as DNA, the CDR3 is TGCAGCGTTATGATGGGGCGGAACACTGAAGCTTTCTTT. Its translation is CSVMMGRNTEAFF.

The chain has TRBV9 and TRBJ2-7; possible D gene TRBD2, 6 bases. This CDR3 region has 13 residues. V lost 4 bases, J lost 4 bases, and 12 bases lay in between. CDR1 is SGDLS and CDR2 is YYNGEE in the germline V gene. In DNA form, the CDR3 reads TGTGCCAGCAGCCTCGGGACTTCTTACGAGCAGTACTTC. It encodes CASSLGTSYEQYF.

Concerning this clone: Other DNA sequences in this specimen translate into the identical CDR3. The J gene is TRBJ2-5, the V gene TRBV2; TRBD2 aligns across 7 bases. Germline CDR1 is SNHLY and CDR2 is FYNNEI. V trimming: 0 bases; J trimming: 4 bases; junction bases outside the gene matches: 5. The CDR3 is 15 amino acids. The CDR3 reads CASSEAGAGRETQYF. CDR3 nucleotide sequence: TGTGCCAGCAGTGAAGCGGGAGCGGGGCGAGAGACCCAGTACTTC.

CDR3 sequence: CASSCHRGNNSNQPQHF. The DNA for the CDR3 is TGTGCCAGCAGCTGCCACCGGGGGAACAATAGCAATCAGCCCCAGCATTTT. V and J are TRBV5-7 and TRBJ1-5; a possible D gene is TRBD1 (5 bases). TRBV5-7 is an open reading frame whose function is uncertain. The CDR3 runs 17 residues. V gave up 3 bases and J gave up 0 bases, with 16 bases separating them.

V usage is TRBV19 and J usage is TRBJ1-4, with D possibly TRBD1 on 5 matching bases. The germline CDR1 and CDR2 sequences are LNHDA and SQIVND (reference sequence). The ends were cut back, 6 bases at V and 16 bases at J, with 15 bases in the middle. The CDR3 runs 11 residues. CDR3 region: CASSVDSSQFF. In DNA form, the CDR3 reads TGTGCCAGTAGCGTAGACAGCTCGCAGTTTTTT.

The chain has TRBV7-9 and TRBJ2-1; possibly TRBD1 for D (6 bases). The CDR3 length is 15 residues. Looked up from germline, CDR1 is SEHNR and CDR2 is FQNEAQ (reference sequence). V lost 5 bases and J 6 bases, leaving 17 bases between the germline ends. The CDR3 sequence: CASSGLNRAGNEQFF. The CDR3 bases are TGTGCCAGCAGCGGATTGAACAGGGCGGGCAATGAGCAGTTCTTC.